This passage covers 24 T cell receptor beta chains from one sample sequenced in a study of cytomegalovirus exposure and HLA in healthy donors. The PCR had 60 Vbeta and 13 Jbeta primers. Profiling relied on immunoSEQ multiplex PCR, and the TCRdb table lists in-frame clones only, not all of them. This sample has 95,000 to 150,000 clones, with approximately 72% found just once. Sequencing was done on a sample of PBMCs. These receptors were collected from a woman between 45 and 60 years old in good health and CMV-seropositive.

In nucleotides, the CDR3 is TGCGCCAGCGGCGGACAGGGTAACACCGGGGAGCTGTTTTTT. Translating it yields CASGGQGNTGELFF. The chain combines TRBV5-1 with TRBJ2-2; TRBD1 matches at 8 bases. Germline V gene sequence: CDR1 SGHRS, CDR2 YFSETQ. The trim removed 7 bases at V and 2 bases at J, leaving 4 bases unmatched. CDR3 length: 14 amino acids.

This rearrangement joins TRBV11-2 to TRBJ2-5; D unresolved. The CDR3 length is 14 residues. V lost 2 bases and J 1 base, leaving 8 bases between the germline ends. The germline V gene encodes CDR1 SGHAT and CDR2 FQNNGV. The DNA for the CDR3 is TGTGCCAGCAGCTTATTGCGGTCCCAAGAGACCCAGTACTTC. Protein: CASSLLRSQETQYF.

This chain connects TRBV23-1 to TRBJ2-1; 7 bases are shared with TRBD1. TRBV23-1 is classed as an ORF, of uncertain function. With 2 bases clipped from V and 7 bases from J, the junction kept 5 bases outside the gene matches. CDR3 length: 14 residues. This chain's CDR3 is CASSQPDRVNEQFF. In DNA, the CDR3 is TGCGCCAGCAGTCAACCCGACAGGGTGAATGAGCAGTTCTTC.

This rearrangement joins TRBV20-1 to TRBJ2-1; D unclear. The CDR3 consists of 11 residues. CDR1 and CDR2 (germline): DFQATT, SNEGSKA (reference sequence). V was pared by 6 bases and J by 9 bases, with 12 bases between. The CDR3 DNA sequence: TGCAGTGCGGTCCTTTATAGTGAGCAGTTCTTC. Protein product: CSAVLYSEQFF.

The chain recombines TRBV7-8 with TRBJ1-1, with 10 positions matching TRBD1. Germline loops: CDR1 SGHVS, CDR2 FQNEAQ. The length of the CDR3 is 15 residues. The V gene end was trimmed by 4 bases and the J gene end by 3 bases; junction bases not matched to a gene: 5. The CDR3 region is CASSSRTGGYTEAFF. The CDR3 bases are TGTGCCAGCAGCTCAAGGACAGGGGGTTACACTGAAGCTTTCTTT.

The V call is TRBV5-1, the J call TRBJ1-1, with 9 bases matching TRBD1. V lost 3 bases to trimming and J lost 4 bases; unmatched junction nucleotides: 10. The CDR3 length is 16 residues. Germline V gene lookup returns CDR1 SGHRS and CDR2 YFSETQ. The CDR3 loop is CASSSGRTGAGTEAFF. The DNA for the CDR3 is TGCGCCAGCAGCTCAGGAAGGACAGGGGCGGGCACTGAAGCTTTCTTT.

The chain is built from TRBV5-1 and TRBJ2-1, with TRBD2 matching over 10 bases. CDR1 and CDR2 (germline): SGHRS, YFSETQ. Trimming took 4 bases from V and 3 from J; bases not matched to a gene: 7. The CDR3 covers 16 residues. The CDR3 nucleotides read TGCGCCAGCAGCGGGGCCTTAGCGGGAGGCTACAATGAGCAGTTCTTC. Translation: CASSGALAGGYNEQFF.

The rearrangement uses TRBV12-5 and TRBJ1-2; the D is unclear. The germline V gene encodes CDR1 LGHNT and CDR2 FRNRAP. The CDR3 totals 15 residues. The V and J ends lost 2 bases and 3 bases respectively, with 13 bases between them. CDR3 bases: TGTGCTAGTGGTTTGAATCCCGGCGGTTACTATGGCTACACCTTC. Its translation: CASGLNPGGYYGYTF.

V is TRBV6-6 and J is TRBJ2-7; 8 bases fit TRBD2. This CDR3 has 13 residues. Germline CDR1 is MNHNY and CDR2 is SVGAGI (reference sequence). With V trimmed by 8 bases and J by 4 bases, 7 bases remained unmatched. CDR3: CASEGGLGYEQYF. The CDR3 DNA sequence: TGTGCCAGCGAGGGGGGACTAGGTTACGAGCAGTACTTC.

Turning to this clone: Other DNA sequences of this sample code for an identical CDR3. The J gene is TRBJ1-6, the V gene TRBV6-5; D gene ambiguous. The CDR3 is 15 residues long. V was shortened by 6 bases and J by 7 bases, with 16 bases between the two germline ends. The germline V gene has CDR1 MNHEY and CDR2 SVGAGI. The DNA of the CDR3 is TGTGCCAGCAGACAGCAAGGATCTCAAAATTCACCCCTCCACTTT. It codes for CASRQQGSQNSPLHF.

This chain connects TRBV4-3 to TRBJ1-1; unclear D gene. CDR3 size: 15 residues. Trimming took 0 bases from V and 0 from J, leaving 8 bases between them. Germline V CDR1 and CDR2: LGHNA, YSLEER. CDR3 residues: CASSQEWRVNTEAFF. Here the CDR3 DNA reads TGCGCCAGCAGCCAAGAGTGGAGGGTGAACACTGAAGCTTTCTTT.

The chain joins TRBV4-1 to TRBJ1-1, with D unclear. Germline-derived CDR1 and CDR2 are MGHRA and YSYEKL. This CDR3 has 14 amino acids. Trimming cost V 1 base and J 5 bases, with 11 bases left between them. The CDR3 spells CASSQGVTGTEAFF. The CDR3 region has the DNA TGCGCCAGCAGCCAAGGTGTCACCGGGACTGAAGCTTTCTTT.

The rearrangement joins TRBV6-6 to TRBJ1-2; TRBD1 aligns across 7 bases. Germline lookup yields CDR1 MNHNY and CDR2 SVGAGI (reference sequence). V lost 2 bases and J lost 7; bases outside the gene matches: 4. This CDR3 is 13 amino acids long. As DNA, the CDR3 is TGTGCCAGCAGTTACAACAGGGGTAGTGGCTACACCTTC. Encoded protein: CASSYNRGSGYTF.

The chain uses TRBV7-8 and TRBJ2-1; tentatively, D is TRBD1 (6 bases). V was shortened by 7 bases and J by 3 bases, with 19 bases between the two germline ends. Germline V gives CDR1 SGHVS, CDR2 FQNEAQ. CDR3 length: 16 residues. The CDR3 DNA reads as TGTGCCAGCATCCCATCCGAGACAGGTTACTACAATGAGCAGTTCTTC. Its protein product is CASIPSETGYYNEQFF.

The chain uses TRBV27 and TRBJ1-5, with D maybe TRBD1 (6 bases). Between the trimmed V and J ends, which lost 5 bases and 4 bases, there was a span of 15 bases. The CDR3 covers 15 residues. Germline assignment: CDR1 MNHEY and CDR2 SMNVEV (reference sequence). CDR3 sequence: CASSPTGQGNQPQHF. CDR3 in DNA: TGTGCCAGCAGTCCGACGGGGCAGGGGAATCAGCCCCAGCATTTT.

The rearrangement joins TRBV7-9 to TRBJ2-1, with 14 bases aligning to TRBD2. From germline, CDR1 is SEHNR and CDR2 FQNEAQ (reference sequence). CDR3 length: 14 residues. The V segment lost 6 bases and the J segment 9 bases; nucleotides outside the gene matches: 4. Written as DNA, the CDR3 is TGTGCCAGCAGTACCGGACTAGCGGGAGGTGAGCAGTTCTTC. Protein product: CASSTGLAGGEQFF.

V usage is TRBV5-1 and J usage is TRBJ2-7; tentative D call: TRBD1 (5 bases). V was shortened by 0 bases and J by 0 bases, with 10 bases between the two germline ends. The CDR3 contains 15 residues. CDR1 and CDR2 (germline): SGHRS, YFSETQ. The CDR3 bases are TGCGCCAGCAGCTTGGCGCAGGGTTTCTCCTACGAGCAGTACTTC. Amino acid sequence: CASSLAQGFSYEQYF.

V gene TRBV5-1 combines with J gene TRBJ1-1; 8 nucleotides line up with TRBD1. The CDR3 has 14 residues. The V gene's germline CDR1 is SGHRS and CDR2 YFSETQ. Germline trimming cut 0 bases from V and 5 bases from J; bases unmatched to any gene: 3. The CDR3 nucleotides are TGCGCCAGCAGCTTGGCAGGGGGCCAGACTGAAGCTTTCTTT. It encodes CASSLAGGQTEAFF.

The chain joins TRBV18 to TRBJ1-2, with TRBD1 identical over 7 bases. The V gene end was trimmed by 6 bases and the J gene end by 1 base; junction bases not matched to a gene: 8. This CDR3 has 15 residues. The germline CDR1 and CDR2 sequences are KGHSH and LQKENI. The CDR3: CASSPKDRVNYGYTF. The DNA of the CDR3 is TGTGCCAGCTCTCCTAAAGACAGGGTTAACTATGGCTACACCTTC.

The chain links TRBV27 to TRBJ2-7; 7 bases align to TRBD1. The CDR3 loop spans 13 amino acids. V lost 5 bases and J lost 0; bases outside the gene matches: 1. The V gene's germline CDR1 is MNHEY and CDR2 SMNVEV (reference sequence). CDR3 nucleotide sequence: TGTGCCAGCAGTAGGACAGGCTCCTACGAGCAGTACTTC. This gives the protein CASSRTGSYEQYF.

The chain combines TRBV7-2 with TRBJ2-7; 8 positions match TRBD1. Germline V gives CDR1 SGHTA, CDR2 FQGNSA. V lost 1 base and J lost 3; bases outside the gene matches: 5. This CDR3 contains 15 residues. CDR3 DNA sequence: TGTGCCAGCAGCTTAGGAGGGACAGGCTACTACGAGCAGTACTTC. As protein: CASSLGGTGYYEQYF.

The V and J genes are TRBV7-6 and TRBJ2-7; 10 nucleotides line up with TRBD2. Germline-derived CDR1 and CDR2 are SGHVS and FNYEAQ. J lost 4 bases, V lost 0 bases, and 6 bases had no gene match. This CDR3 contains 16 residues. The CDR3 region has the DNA TGTGCCAGCAGCTTAGCGCGGGGTAGCGGGAGGTACGAGCAGTACTTC. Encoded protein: CASSLARGSGRYEQYF.

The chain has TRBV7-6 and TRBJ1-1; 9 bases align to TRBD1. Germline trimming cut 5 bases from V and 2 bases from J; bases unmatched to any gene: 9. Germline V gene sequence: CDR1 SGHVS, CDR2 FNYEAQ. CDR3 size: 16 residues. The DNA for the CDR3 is TGTGCCAGCAGCCGGGACAGGGAAGGATTTAACACTGAAGCTTTCTTT. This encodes CASSRDREGFNTEAFF.

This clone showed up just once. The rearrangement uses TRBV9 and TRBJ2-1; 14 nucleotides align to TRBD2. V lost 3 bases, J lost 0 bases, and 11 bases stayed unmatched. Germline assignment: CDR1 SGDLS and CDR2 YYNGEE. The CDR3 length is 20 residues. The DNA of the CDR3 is TGTGCCAGCAGCGAGGGGATTGGACTAGCGGGGGGAAGCTCCTACAATGAGCAGTTCTTC. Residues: CASSEGIGLAGGSSYNEQFF.